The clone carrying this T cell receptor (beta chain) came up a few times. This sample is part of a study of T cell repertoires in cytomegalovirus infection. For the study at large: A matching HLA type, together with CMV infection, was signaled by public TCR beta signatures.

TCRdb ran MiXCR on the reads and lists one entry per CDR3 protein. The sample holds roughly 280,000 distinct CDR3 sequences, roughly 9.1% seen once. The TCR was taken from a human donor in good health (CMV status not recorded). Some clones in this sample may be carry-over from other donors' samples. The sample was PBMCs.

This CDR3 reads CASSADLGEQYF. The CDR3 DNA is TGTGCCAGCAGCGCAGACCTGGGCGAGCAGTACTTC. V and J are TRBV9 and TRBJ2-7; D uncertain. This CDR3 comprises 12 residues. V dropped 3 bases and J dropped 6 bases, with 10 bases sitting between them. CDR1 SGDLS and CDR2 YYNGEE come from the germline V gene.